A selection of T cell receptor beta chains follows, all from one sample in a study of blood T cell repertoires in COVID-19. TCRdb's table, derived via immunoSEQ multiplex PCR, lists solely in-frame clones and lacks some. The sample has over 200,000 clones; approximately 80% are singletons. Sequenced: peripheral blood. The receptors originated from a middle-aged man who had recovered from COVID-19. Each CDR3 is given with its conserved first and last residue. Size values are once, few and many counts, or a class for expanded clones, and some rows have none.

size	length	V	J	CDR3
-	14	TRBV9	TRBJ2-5	CASSVGPSQETQYF
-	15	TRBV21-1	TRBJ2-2	CASSKGTPISGELFF
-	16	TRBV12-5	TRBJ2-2	CASGPLAGVLTGELFF
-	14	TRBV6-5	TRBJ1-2	CASRRQGVIYGYTF
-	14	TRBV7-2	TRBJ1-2	CASSSFAGSVGYTF
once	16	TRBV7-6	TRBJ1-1	CASSSMTVAMNTEAFF
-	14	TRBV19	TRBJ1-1	CASSTRQGVTEAFF
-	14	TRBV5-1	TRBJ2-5	CASSRRPSGETQYF
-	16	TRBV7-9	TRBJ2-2	CASSLGLAPNTGELFF
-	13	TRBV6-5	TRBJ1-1	CASSYAMNTEAFF
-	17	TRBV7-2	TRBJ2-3	CASSPHWARAGGNTQYF
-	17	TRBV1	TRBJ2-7	CTSSHRDRARGYHEQYF
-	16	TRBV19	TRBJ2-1	CASSRDWTSGSLGQFF
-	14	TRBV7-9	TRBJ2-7	CASSTRDRPYEQYF
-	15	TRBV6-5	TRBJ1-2	CASSFDLTGGYGYTF
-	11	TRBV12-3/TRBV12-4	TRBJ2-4	CASSSGDIQYF
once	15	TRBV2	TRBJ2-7	CASSPGRGLSYEQYF
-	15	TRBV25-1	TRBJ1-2	CASSEWNGVNYGYTF
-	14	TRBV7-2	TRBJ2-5	CASSPGLAQETQYF
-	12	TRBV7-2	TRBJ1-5	CASSFGGQPQHF
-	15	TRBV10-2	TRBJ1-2	CASSPDRGFNYGYTF
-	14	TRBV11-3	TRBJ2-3	CASSFGGVTDTQYF
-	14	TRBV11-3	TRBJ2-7	CASSFDRGDYEQYF
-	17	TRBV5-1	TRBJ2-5	CASSKGTSGGAEETQYF
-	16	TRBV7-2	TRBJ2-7	CASSRGLAVSSYEQYF
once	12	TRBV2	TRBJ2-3	CASSPTTDTQYF
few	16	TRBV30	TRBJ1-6	CAWSPNTGTIYSPLHF
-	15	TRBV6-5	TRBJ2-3	CASRGTQGRGDTQYF
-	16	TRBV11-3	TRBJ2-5	CASSLDLGADTETQYF
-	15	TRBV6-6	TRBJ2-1	CASSYTQTSYNEQFF
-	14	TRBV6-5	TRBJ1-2	CASRPQGAGYGYTF
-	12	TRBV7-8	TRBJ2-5	CASSFSQETQYF
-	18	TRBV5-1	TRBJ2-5	CASSLKAGGPKSQETQYF
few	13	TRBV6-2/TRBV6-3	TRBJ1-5	CASSYSSNQPQHF
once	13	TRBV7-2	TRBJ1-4	CASSFSGNEKLFF
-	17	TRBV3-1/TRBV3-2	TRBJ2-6	CASSQDPRGSGANVLTF
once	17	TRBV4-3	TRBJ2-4	CASSQARTFEGGNIQYF
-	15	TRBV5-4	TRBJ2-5	CASSPSGAEKETQYF
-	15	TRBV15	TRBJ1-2	CATSSHRDRGTGYTF
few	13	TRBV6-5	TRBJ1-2	CASRQGIDYGYTF